Below are 3 T cell receptor beta chains sequenced from a single sample in a study of blood T cell repertoires in COVID-19. Sequencing was performed with immunoSEQ multiplex PCR; in TCRdb, only in-frame clones are kept and a portion is missing. The sample includes around 250,000 clones, about nine tenths of them seen just once. The sample was PBMCs or T cells enriched from blood (not recorded which). The receptor set was obtained from a man aged 50 or older who had been exposed to COVID-19.

This clone was counted only a few times. The chain couples TRBV28 to TRBJ1-5; weak D call: TRBD1 (6 bases). The CDR3 length is 14 residues. CDR1 MDHEN and CDR2 SYDVKM come from the germline V gene. V dropped 4 bases and J dropped 5 bases, with 12 bases sitting between them. The DNA of the CDR3 is TGTGCCAGCAGTTCCCAACAGGGCCATCAGCCCCAGCATTTT. It is translated as CASSSQQGHQPQHF.

Here the CDR3 DNA reads TGTGCCAGCAGTTACAACAGTAACACTGAAGCTTTCTTT. Protein product: CASSYNSNTEAFF. The genes are TRBV6-5 and TRBJ1-1; D is undetermined. This CDR3 contains 13 residues. The ends were cut back, 2 bases at V and 2 bases at J, with 6 bases in the middle. Per germline, CDR1 MNHEY and CDR2 SVGAGI.

The CDR3 region is CASSEVMTSGGVDTQYF. DNA of the CDR3: TGTGCCAGCAGTGAAGTCATGACTAGCGGGGGGGTGGATACGCAGTATTTT. The chain links TRBV6-1 to TRBJ2-3; 14 bases fit TRBD2. The CDR3 consists of 17 residues. After removal of 1 base from V and 6 bases from J, the junction contained 6 bases not matched to a gene. Germline V gene lookup returns CDR1 MNHNS and CDR2 SASEGT.